The subject of this entry is one TCR beta chain. Its specificity is unknown. This sample was taken from a study of T cell repertoires and Cas9 in healthy adults. Whole-study context: Multi-effector potency, cytotoxicity and lineage were assessed in SpCas9-reactive CD4 and CD8 T cells.

Here immunoSEQ multiplex PCR was the method, and the copy in TCRdb shows in-frame clones only, minus some. This sample has 20,000 to 25,000 clones, with roughly 90% found just once. Study findings and constraints: Reportedly, SpCas9-reactive effector T cell proliferation and function were mitigated by SpCas9-reactive Tregs in vitro.

This clonotype was obtained from a human donor in good health. Sequenced: CD4+ effector T cells (CD127+, CD25-, CD137-, CD154-) from PBMCs; culture status not recorded.

In DNA, the CDR3 is TGTGCCAGTAGACACCGACTAAGCGGCACCGGGGAGCTGTTTTTT. This translates into CASRHRLSGTGELFF. J is TRBJ2-2 and V is TRBV19, with D possibly matching TRBD2 (5 bases). Germline V lookup: CDR1 LNHDA, CDR2 SQIVND (reference sequence). The CDR3 runs to 15 residues. Trimming removed 6 bases at V and 4 bases at J, with 15 bases between. Filled out from reference TRBV19 and TRBJ2-2, the complete variable domain reads DGGITQSPKYLFRKEGQNVTLSCEQNLNHDAMYWYRQDPGQGLRLIYYSQIVNDFQKGDIAEGYSVSREKKESFPLTVTSAQKNPTAFYLCASRHRLSGTGELFFGEGSRLTVL.